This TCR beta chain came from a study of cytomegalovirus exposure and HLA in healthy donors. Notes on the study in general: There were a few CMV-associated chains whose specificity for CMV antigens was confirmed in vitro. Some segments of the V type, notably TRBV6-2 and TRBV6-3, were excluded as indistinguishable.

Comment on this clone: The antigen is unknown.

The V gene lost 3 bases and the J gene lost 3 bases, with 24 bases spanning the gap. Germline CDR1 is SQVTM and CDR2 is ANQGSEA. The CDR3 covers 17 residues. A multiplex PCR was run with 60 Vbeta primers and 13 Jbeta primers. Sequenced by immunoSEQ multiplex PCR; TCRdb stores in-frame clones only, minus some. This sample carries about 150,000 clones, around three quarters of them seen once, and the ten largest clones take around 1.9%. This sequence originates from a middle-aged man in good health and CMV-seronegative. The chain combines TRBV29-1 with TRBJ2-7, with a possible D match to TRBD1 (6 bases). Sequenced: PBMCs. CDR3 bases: TGCAGCGTTGAGACTCCCTCCCCCGACAGGAAACTCTACGAGCAGTACTTC. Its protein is CSVETPSPDRKLYEQYF.